A selection of T cell receptor beta chains follows, all from one sample in a study of post-analysis software for immune sequencing data. TCRdb redid the calling of the PCR reads with MiXCR, one entry per CDR3 protein. The table has 400,000 to 500,000 distinct CDR3 sequences, more than 30% seen once. Sequences were obtained from blood. The origin of the receptors is a girl aged 2-10 years with multiple sclerosis. CDR3s include the opening cysteine and the closing phenylalanine or tryptophan. The order of the fields is clone size, D gene, V gene, J gene, CDR3 DNA, CDR3 protein. D genes are given only for firm matches. Some rows have no size entry. The others give once, few or many, or a class for an expanded clone.

abundance: NA; d_gene: TRBD2; v_gene: TRBV7-3; j_gene: TRBJ2-5; CDR3nt: TGTGCCAGCAGCACGGGACTAGCAGGGACCGAGACCCAGTACTTC; CDR3aa: CASSTGLAGTETQYF
abundance: NA; d_gene: NA; v_gene: TRBV5-1; j_gene: TRBJ1-2; CDR3nt: TGCGCCAGCAGCTTATCCGGGAGGCACTATGGCTACACCTTC; CDR3aa: CASSLSGRHYGYTF
abundance: few; d_gene: NA; v_gene: TRBV2; j_gene: TRBJ2-4; CDR3nt: TGTGCCAGCAGTGATGCGGATAGCCACCTTATAGCCAAAAACATTCAGTACTTC; CDR3aa: CASSDADSHLIAKNIQYF
abundance: NA; d_gene: NA; v_gene: TRBV4-3; j_gene: TRBJ2-5; CDR3nt: TGCGCCAGCAGCCAAGGGAGAGGGACAACCGGATACGCGTACCAAGAGACCCAGTACTTC; CDR3aa: CASSQGRGTTGYAYQETQYF
abundance: few; d_gene: TRBD2; v_gene: TRBV20-1; j_gene: TRBJ2-3; CDR3nt: TGCAGTGCTATTGACGGGGGGGCAGGAGATACGCAGTATTTT; CDR3aa: CSAIDGGAGDTQYF
abundance: NA; d_gene: TRBD1; v_gene: TRBV12-3/TRBV12-4; j_gene: TRBJ1-5; CDR3nt: TGTGCCAGCAGCCCCGGACAGGGCCCTAGCAATCAGCCCCAGCATTTT; CDR3aa: CASSPGQGPSNQPQHF
abundance: few; d_gene: NA; v_gene: TRBV14; j_gene: TRBJ2-4; CDR3nt: TGTGCCAGCAGCCCCGGGACCACCGGTGGTATTCAGTACTTC; CDR3aa: CASSPGTTGGIQYF
abundance: few; d_gene: NA; v_gene: TRBV6-5; j_gene: TRBJ2-3; CDR3nt: TGTGCCAGCAGCCCCCGCGGCTCTAGCACAGATACGCAGTATTTT; CDR3aa: CASSPRGSSTDTQYF
abundance: NA; d_gene: NA; v_gene: TRBV4-1; j_gene: TRBJ2-7; CDR3nt: TGCGCCAGCAGCCAAGATCCCACTTACGAGCAGTACTTC; CDR3aa: CASSQDPTYEQYF
abundance: once; d_gene: NA; v_gene: TRBV11-2; j_gene: TRBJ2-5; CDR3nt: TGTGCCAGCAGCTCCGGCCGGGCGGGAGAGACCCAGTACTTC; CDR3aa: CASSSGRAGETQYF
abundance: few; d_gene: NA; v_gene: TRBV7-8; j_gene: TRBJ2-1; CDR3nt: TGTGCCAGCAGCTTAGGCACGGAGTCCTACAATGAGCAGTTCTTC; CDR3aa: CASSLGTESYNEQFF
abundance: NA; d_gene: NA; v_gene: TRBV12-3/TRBV12-4; j_gene: TRBJ2-1; CDR3nt: TGTGCCAGCAGCGACGGCAAACCGGGGAATGAGCAGTTCTTC; CDR3aa: CASSDGKPGNEQFF
abundance: NA; d_gene: NA; v_gene: TRBV2; j_gene: TRBJ1-5; CDR3nt: TGTGCCAGCACGGGCAATTTTTATAGCAATCAGCCCCAGCATTTT; CDR3aa: CASTGNFYSNQPQHF
abundance: few; d_gene: NA; v_gene: TRBV28; j_gene: TRBJ1-4; CDR3nt: TGTGCCAGCACCCCAGGGTCCACTAATGAAAAACTGTTTTTT; CDR3aa: CASTPGSTNEKLFF
abundance: NA; d_gene: TRBD2; v_gene: TRBV7-2; j_gene: TRBJ2-1; CDR3nt: TGTGCCAGCAGCTCAGGACTAGCGGGAGGCTACAATGAGCAGTTCTTC; CDR3aa: CASSSGLAGGYNEQFF
abundance: NA; d_gene: NA; v_gene: TRBV10-3; j_gene: TRBJ2-7; CDR3nt: TGTGCCATCGGTCGGCAAACCTACGAGCAGTACTTC; CDR3aa: CAIGRQTYEQYF
abundance: NA; d_gene: NA; v_gene: TRBV20-1; j_gene: TRBJ1-2; CDR3nt: TGCAGTGCTAGAGACGGGGACTCGGGGGGGGCAAACTATGGCTACACCTTC; CDR3aa: CSARDGDSGGANYGYTF
abundance: NA; d_gene: NA; v_gene: TRBV29-1; j_gene: TRBJ1-3; CDR3nt: TGCAGCGTTGTGGCGGTCTCTGGAAACACCATATATTTT; CDR3aa: CSVVAVSGNTIYF